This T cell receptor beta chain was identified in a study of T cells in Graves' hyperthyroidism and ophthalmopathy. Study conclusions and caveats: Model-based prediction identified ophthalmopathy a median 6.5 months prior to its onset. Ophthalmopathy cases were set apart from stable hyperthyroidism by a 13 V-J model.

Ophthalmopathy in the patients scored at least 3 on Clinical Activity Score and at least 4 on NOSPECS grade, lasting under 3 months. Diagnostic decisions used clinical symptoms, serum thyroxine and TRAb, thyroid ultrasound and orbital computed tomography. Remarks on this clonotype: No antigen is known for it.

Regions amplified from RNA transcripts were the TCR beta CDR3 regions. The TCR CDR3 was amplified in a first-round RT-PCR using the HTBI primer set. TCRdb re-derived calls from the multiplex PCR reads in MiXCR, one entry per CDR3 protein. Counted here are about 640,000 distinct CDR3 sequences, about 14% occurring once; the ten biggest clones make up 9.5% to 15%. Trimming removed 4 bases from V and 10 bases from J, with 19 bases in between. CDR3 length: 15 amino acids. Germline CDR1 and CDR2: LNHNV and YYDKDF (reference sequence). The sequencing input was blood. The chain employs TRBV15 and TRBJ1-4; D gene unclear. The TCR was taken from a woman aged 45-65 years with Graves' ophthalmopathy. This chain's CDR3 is CATSKKAGTPSKLFF. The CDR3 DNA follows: TGTGCCACCAGCAAAAAGGCAGGAACTCCCTCAAAACTGTTTTTT.